One sample yielded the 17 T cell receptor beta chains listed below, sequenced in a study of blood T cell repertoires in COVID-19. The data were produced by immunoSEQ multiplex PCR, yet TCRdb's version contains in-frame clones alone and is incomplete. The sample gives about 180,000 clones, 80% to 90% of which show up once; under 7% is in the top ten. Material for sequencing was peripheral blood. The receptors here all came from a woman aged 45-60 years with COVID-19, enrolled during active disease.

The chain is built from TRBV14 and TRBJ2-3; D is unclear. Trimming removed 6 bases at V and 1 base at J, with 11 bases between. The CDR3 contains 14 residues. The germline CDR1 and CDR2 sequences are SGHDN and FVKESK. In DNA form, the CDR3 reads TGTGCCAGCAGACCCACTACCGGCACAGATACGCAGTATTTT. This codes for CASRPTTGTDTQYF. Combining the CDR3 with reference TRBV14 and TRBJ2-3 gives the whole variable domain EAGVTQFPSHSVIEKGQTVTLRCDPISGHDNLYWYRRVMGKEIKFLLHFVKESKQDESGMPNNRFLAERTGGTYSTLKVQPAELEDSGVYFCASRPTTGTDTQYFGPGTRLTVL.

This clone has more than one count but fewer than ten. The chain employs TRBV7-9 and TRBJ1-4; D is undetermined. The V end lost 5 bases, the J end lost 7 bases, and 17 bases lay between the germline ends. The CDR3 length is 15 residues. Germline V CDR1 and CDR2: SEHNR, FQNEAQ (reference sequence). The CDR3 DNA is TGTGCCAGCAGCCCCGGACGGCGGGGTACTGAAAAACTGTTTTTT. Protein: CASSPGRRGTEKLFF.

The rearrangement uses TRBV7-9 and TRBJ2-1; a weak D match, TRBD1 (6 bases). Germline CDR1 is SEHNR and CDR2 is FQNEAQ (reference sequence). The ends were cut back, 0 bases at V and 6 bases at J, with 12 bases in the middle. This CDR3 spans 15 amino acids. For the CDR3, the DNA is TGTGCCAGCAGCTTAGCCCCAGGGGCGCGCAATGAGCAGTTCTTC. Amino acid sequence: CASSLAPGARNEQFF.

This chain links TRBV5-1 with TRBJ2-7; TRBD2 agrees at 7 bases. The germline gives CDR1 SGHRS, CDR2 YFSETQ. Trimming at V came to 3 bases and at J to 5 bases, leaving 2 bases not matched to a gene. This CDR3 has 12 amino acids. The CDR3 spells CASSWEGNEQYF. The CDR3 region has the DNA TGCGCCAGCAGCTGGGAGGGGAACGAGCAGTACTTC.

The genes are TRBV4-2 and TRBJ1-4, with unresolved D. Germline V gene data show CDR1 as LGHNA and CDR2 as YNFKEQ. This CDR3 is built from 16 residues. V lost 4 bases and J lost 3, with 15 bases in between. DNA for the CDR3: TGTGCCAGCAGCCCAGAGTGGGCAGCCTCTAATGAAAAACTGTTTTTT. Protein sequence: CASSPEWAASNEKLFF.

The chain is built from TRBV3-1 (or the pseudogene TRBV3-2) and TRBJ2-7; tentatively, D is TRBD1 (7 bases). The CDR3 loop spans 14 amino acids. The germline V gene encodes CDR1 LGHDT and CDR2 YNNKEL (reference sequence). V gave up 0 bases and J gave up 6 bases, with 12 bases separating them. CDR3: CASSQDFQGGEQYF. The CDR3 DNA follows: TGTGCCAGCAGCCAAGATTTTCAGGGGGGCGAGCAGTACTTC.

J is TRBJ2-7 and V is TRBV27; tentatively, D is TRBD2 (6 bases). The CDR3 length is 15 residues. From germline, CDR1 is MNHEY and CDR2 SMNVEV (reference sequence). Trimming cost V 5 bases and J 3 bases, with 17 bases left between them. CDR3 loop: CASSPRDLGSYEQYF. The CDR3 DNA reads as TGTGCCAGCAGTCCCCGGGACCTCGGGAGCTACGAGCAGTACTTC.

The chain joins TRBV7-9 to TRBJ2-7; D is uncertain. The length of the CDR3 is 12 residues. Germline CDR1 is SEHNR and CDR2 is FQNEAQ (reference sequence). Trimming removed 5 bases at V and 3 bases at J, with 8 bases between. The CDR3, as DNA: TGTGCCAGCAGCGTCAACATCTACGAGCAGTACTTC. It specifies CASSVNIYEQYF.

The table lists this clone with a count of one. The V gene is TRBV10-3, the J gene TRBJ2-3, with D perhaps matching TRBD2 (5 bases). Germline V gene lookup returns CDR1 ENHRY and CDR2 SYGVKD. The CDR3 consists of 18 residues. V shed 4 bases and J shed 0 bases, with 20 bases lying between them. The CDR3: CAISGTGSATPSTDTQYF. CDR3 nucleotide sequence: TGTGCCATCAGTGGGACCGGTAGCGCGACCCCTAGCACAGATACGCAGTATTTT.

The CDR3 DNA is TGTGCCAGCATGACCGGGACAGGATTTCCCGGGGAGCTGTTTTTT. This translates into CASMTGTGFPGELFF. The chain employs TRBV3-1 (or the pseudogene TRBV3-2) and TRBJ2-2, with 8 nucleotides matching TRBD1. This CDR3 comprises 15 residues. The V and J ends lost 7 bases and 6 bases, in that order; junction bases with no gene match: 10. Germline V CDR1 and CDR2: LGHDT, YNNKEL (reference sequence).

V is TRBV28 and J is TRBJ2-7; D remains unclear. The CDR3 runs 13 residues. The ends were cut back, 4 bases at V and 2 bases at J, with 9 bases in the middle. CDR1 is MDHEN and CDR2 is SYDVKM in the germline V gene. CDR3 in DNA: TGTGCCAGCAGTTCCTCGACACCCTACGAGCAGTACTTC. It is translated as CASSSSTPYEQYF.

The chain has TRBV11-2 and TRBJ2-7; TRBD1 might be the D (5 bases). There are 12 residues in the CDR3. Trimming stripped 0 bases from V and 6 bases from J, with 6 bases between. Germline V gene sequence: CDR1 SGHAT, CDR2 FQNNGV. The CDR3 DNA follows: TGTGCCAGCAGCTTAGACAGGGCCGAGCAGTACTTC. This translates into CASSLDRAEQYF.

The chain carries TRBV9 and TRBJ2-3; 8 bases map to TRBD2. With 1 base clipped from V and 3 bases from J, the junction kept 7 bases outside the gene matches. This CDR3 region has 16 residues. Germline V gene sequence: CDR1 SGDLS, CDR2 YYNGEE. CDR3 protein: CASSVRVAGKTDTQYF. The CDR3 coding sequence is TGTGCCAGCAGCGTAAGGGTAGCGGGGAAGACAGATACGCAGTATTTT. Full variable domain (outside the CDR3, taken from reference TRBV9 and TRBJ2-3): DSGVTQTPKHLITATGQRVTLRCSPRSGDLSVYWYQQSLDQGLQFLIQYYNGEERAKGNILERFSAQQFPDLHSELNLSSLELGDSALYFCASSVRVAGKTDTQYFGPGTRLTVL.

This chain links TRBV29-1 with TRBJ2-3, with D tentatively TRBD2 (6 bases). Germline CDR1 reads SQVTM; CDR2 reads ANQGSEA. This CDR3 comprises 17 residues. The ends were cut back, 8 bases at V and 2 bases at J, with 26 bases in the middle. The CDR3 sequence is CSLIGTSPVRDTDTQYF. The CDR3 region has the DNA TGCAGCCTAATAGGGACTTCCCCTGTCCGTGACACAGATACGCAGTATTTT.

The table lists this clone with a few counts. The rearrangement links TRBV25-1 to TRBJ2-7, with 7 positions matching TRBD2. V trimming: 4 bases; J trimming: 5 bases; junction bases outside the gene matches: 8. Germline V gene sequence: CDR1 MGHDK, CDR2 SYGVNS. The CDR3 runs 14 residues. This CDR3 is CASSGAGRWNEQYF. CDR3 DNA: TGTGCCAGCAGTGGGGCCGGGAGGTGGAACGAGCAGTACTTC.

This clone was observed once. This chain joins TRBV29-1 and TRBJ2-1; TRBD2 might be the D (5 bases). Between the trimmed V and J ends, which lost 5 bases and 6 bases, there was a span of 11 bases. This CDR3 comprises 12 residues. Germline lookup yields CDR1 SQVTM and CDR2 ANQGSEA. The DNA for the CDR3 is TGCAGCGTTTCCGGGGTCCTCAATGAGCAGTTCTTC. Protein product: CSVSGVLNEQFF.

The rearrangement links TRBV7-2 to TRBJ2-1, with TRBD2 matching over 8 bases. The length of the CDR3 is 16 residues. Trimming cost V 1 base and J 5 bases; bases outside gene matches: 7. Germline V gene sequence: CDR1 SGHTA, CDR2 FQGNSA. CDR3 sequence (DNA): TGTGCCAGCAGCTTAGAGTCTGGCGGGGGGCACAATGAGCAGTTCTTC. Its translation is CASSLESGGGHNEQFF.